Listed here are 15 T cell receptor beta chains from one sample, sequenced in a study of CD8 T cells in Susac syndrome. RNA was extracted with the RNeasy kit, and a quantity of roughly 0.5 to 1 ug was reverse transcribed using random hexamers. MiXCR was run by TCRdb on the immunoSEQ multiplex PCR reads, yielding one entry per CDR3 protein. The sample has about 180,000 distinct CDR3 sequences, 85% to 95% seen once; the top ten hold 0.099%. Sequencing was performed on CD4+ T cells from PBMCs. These receptors were collected from a human donor with Susac syndrome.

The rearrangement joins TRBV2 to TRBJ1-3; the D is unclear. V was cut by 5 bases and J by 0 bases, with 11 bases left in between. The CDR3 extends over 15 amino acids. Germline values: CDR1 SNHLY, CDR2 FYNNEI. Here the CDR3 reads CASSLRTRSGNTIYF. The CDR3 DNA is TGTGCCAGCAGTTTACGGACCCGCTCTGGAAACACCATATATTTT.

In DNA form, the CDR3 reads TGTGCCTGGAGGTCTCTAGGGGTTGAAAACTATGGCTACACCTTC. This codes for CAWRSLGVENYGYTF. V gene TRBV30 combines with J gene TRBJ1-2; D is possibly TRBD1 (5 bases). This CDR3 comprises 15 residues. Germline CDR1 reads GTSNPN; CDR2 reads SVGIG (reference sequence). With 3 bases removed from V and 2 bases from J, the gap between germline ends came to 16 bases.

This clonotype appeared a single time. V usage is TRBV29-1 and J usage is TRBJ2-1; 8 nucleotides align to TRBD1. CDR1 SQVTM and CDR2 ANQGSEA come from the germline V gene. After removal of 4 bases from V and 2 bases from J, the junction contained 13 bases not matched to a gene. This CDR3 has 17 residues. CDR3 DNA sequence: TGCAGCGTTGGGGCCCTCAGAGGCAGGGGGCCCTACAATGAGCAGTTCTTC. Amino acids: CSVGALRGRGPYNEQFF.

CDR3 amino acids: CASVETGGEETQYF. CDR3 DNA: TGTGCCAGCGTTGAGACAGGGGGAGAAGAGACCCAGTACTTC. The chain has TRBV28 and TRBJ2-5, with 9 bases that match TRBD1. CDR3 length: 14 amino acids. After removal of 8 bases from V and 3 bases from J, the junction contained 7 bases not matched to a gene. Germline CDR1 reads MDHEN; CDR2 reads SYDVKM. The complete variable domain, with remaining parts taken from reference TRBV28 and TRBJ2-5, reads DVKVTQSSRYLVKRTGEKVFLECVQDMDHENMFWYRQDPGLGLRLIYFSYDVKMKEKGDIPEGYSVSREKKERFSLILESASTNQTSMYLCASVETGGEETQYFGPGTRLLVL.

The chain uses TRBV25-1 and TRBJ1-1, with D maybe TRBD1 (5 bases). The CDR3 sequence is 13 residues long. The ends were cut back, 8 bases at V and 4 bases at J, with 14 bases in the middle. Germline CDR1 MGHDK, CDR2 SYGVNS. Here the CDR3 reads CASQDDTGTEAFF. CDR3 nucleotides: TGTGCCAGCCAGGATGATACAGGCACTGAAGCTTTCTTT. Together with reference TRBV25-1 and TRBJ1-1, the CDR3 gives the full variable domain: EADIYQTPRYLVIGTGKKITLECSQTMGHDKMYWYQQDPGMELHLIHYSYGVNSTEKGDLSSESTVSRIRTEHFPLTLESARPSHTSQYLCASQDDTGTEAFFGQGTRLTVV.

V usage is TRBV4-2 and J usage is TRBJ1-5; no clear D. Trimming left V 2 bases short and J 4 bases short, with 15 bases between. CDR3 size: 16 residues. Germline CDR1 and CDR2: LGHNA and YNFKEQ. CDR3 sequence reads: CASSQTPSGGNQPQHF. The CDR3 region has the DNA TGTGCCAGCAGCCAAACCCCCTCAGGAGGGAATCAGCCCCAGCATTTT.

V and J are TRBV14 and TRBJ2-1; D gene ambiguous. The CDR3 extends over 15 amino acids. V gave up 0 bases and J gave up 4 bases, with 10 bases separating them. Germline-derived CDR1 and CDR2 are SGHDN and FVKESK. This CDR3 reads CASSQELPLYNEQFF. CDR3 DNA sequence: TGTGCCAGCAGCCAAGAACTTCCCCTGTACAATGAGCAGTTCTTC.

This clonotype showed up just a few times. The V gene is TRBV29-1, the J gene TRBJ2-7; TRBD2 is a possible D gene (7 bases). The CDR3 spans 14 residues. Trimming pared 0 bases from V and 3 bases from J, leaving 12 bases between. Per the germline V gene, CDR1 is SQVTM and CDR2 is ANQGSEA. Here the CDR3 reads CSVEEPGGRYEQYF. CDR3 coding DNA: TGCAGCGTTGAAGAACCGGGGGGCCGCTACGAGCAGTACTTC.

This clonotype was recorded only once. The chain recombines TRBV30 with TRBJ2-7; D is unclear. Deletions cut 0 bases from V and 3 bases from J, with 9 bases between. Per germline, CDR1 GTSNPN and CDR2 SVGIG (reference sequence). The CDR3 totals 13 residues. The CDR3 bases are TGTGCCTGGAGTGTTGAGGTGAACTACGAGCAGTACTTC. Translated: CAWSVEVNYEQYF.

The gene calls are TRBV28 and TRBJ2-7; tentatively, D is TRBD2 (5 bases). Germline values: CDR1 MDHEN, CDR2 SYDVKM. Trimming removed 10 bases at V and 0 bases at J, with 13 bases between. This CDR3 comprises 13 residues. CDR3 nucleotides: TGTGCCATCACGGAGGAGCTCTCCTACGAGCAGTACTTC. It codes for CAITEELSYEQYF.

This clonotype was recorded once. The CDR3 coding sequence is TGTGCCAGCAGCGTTGGCCCGGACGGAGGTGGCTACACCTTC. The encoded protein is CASSVGPDGGGYTF. The V and J genes are TRBV9 and TRBJ1-2; D remains ambiguous. Trimming shortened V by 2 bases and J by 7 bases, and 15 bases separated the two germline ends. CDR1 and CDR2 (germline): SGDLS, YYNGEE. This CDR3 has 14 amino acids.

This chain links TRBV4-1 with TRBJ1-4; 7 bases match TRBD1. The CDR3 covers 14 residues. CDR1 is MGHRA and CDR2 is YSYEKL in the germline V gene. The junction had 3 bases not matched to a gene; V was cut back by 4 bases and J by 4 bases. CDR3 loop: CASSPDRNNEKLFF. In nucleotides, the CDR3 is TGCGCCAGCAGCCCGGACAGGAATAATGAAAAACTGTTTTTT.

The chain employs TRBV11-2 and TRBJ2-1; no clear D gene. CDR1 is SGHAT and CDR2 is FQNNGV in the germline V gene. The length of the CDR3 is 12 residues. With 5 bases removed from V and 5 bases from J, the gap between germline ends came to 7 bases. This CDR3 reads CASSHLNNEQFF. The CDR3 coding sequence is TGTGCCAGCAGCCACCTGAACAATGAGCAGTTCTTC. The full variable domain, with the rest looked up from reference TRBV11-2 and TRBJ2-1, is EAGVAQSPRYKIIEKRQSVAFWCNPISGHATLYWYQQILGQGPKLLIQFQNNGVVDDSQLPKDRFSAERLKGVDSTLKIQPAKLEDSAVYLCASSHLNNEQFFGPGTRLTVL.

J is TRBJ2-7 and V is TRBV29-1; 8 bases align to TRBD1. V lost 4 bases to trimming and J lost 6 bases; unmatched junction nucleotides: 14. Germline values: CDR1 SQVTM, CDR2 ANQGSEA. This CDR3 contains 15 residues. The CDR3 sequence is CSVVPLGDRGGEQYF. The CDR3 nucleotides read TGCAGCGTTGTTCCCCTCGGTGACAGGGGCGGCGAGCAGTACTTC.

This chain links TRBV2 with TRBJ2-5; D possibly matches TRBD1 or TRBD2 (6 bases each). This CDR3 spans 14 amino acids. V gave up 8 bases and J gave up 5 bases, with 18 bases separating them. The V gene's germline CDR1 is SNHLY and CDR2 FYNNEI. The CDR3 bases are TGTGCCAGCGGAGGGGGTAGCCACGGTGAGACCCAGTACTTC. It yields the protein CASGGGSHGETQYF.